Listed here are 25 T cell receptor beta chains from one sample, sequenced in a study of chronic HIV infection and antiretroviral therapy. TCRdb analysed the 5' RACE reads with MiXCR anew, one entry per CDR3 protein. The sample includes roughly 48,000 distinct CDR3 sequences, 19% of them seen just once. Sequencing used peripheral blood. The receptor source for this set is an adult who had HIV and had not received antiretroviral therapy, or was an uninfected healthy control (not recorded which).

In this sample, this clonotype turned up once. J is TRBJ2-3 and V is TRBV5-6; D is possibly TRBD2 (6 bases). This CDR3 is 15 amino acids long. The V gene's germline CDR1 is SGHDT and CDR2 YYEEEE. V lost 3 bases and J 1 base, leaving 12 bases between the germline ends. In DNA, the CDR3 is TGTGCCAGCAGCTCACTAGCACAGCGCACAGATACGCAGTATTTT. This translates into CASSSLAQRTDTQYF. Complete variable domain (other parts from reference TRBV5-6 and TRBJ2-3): DAGVTQSPTHLIKTRGQQVTLRCSPKSGHDTVSWYQQALGQGPQFIFQYYEEEERQRGNFPDRFSGHQFPNYSSELNVNALLLGDSALYLCASSSLAQRTDTQYFGPGTRLTVL.

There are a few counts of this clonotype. The CDR3, as DNA: TGCGCCAGCCCTAACAGGGGATTGCGCGAGCAGTACTTC. Translating gives CASPNRGLREQYF. V gene TRBV10-1 combines with J gene TRBJ2-7, with 7 bases aligning to TRBD1. The ends lost 8 bases at V and 6 bases at J; junction bases unmatched: 10. Germline CDR1 reads WNHNN; CDR2 reads SYGVQD (reference sequence). The CDR3 consists of 13 residues.

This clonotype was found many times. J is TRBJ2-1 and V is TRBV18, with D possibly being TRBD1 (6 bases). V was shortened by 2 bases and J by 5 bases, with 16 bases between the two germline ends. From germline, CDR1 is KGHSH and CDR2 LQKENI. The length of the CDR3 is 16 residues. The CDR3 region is CASSPGPTGTHNEQFF. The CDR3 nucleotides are TGTGCCAGCTCACCAGGCCCCACAGGGACCCACAATGAGCAGTTCTTC.

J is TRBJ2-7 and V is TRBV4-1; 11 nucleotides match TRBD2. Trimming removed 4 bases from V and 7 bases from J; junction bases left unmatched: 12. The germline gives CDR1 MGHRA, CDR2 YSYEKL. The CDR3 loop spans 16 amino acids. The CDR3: CASSRGGTSGFGEQYF. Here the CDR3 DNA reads TGCGCCAGCAGCCGAGGCGGGACTAGCGGATTCGGGGAGCAGTACTTC.

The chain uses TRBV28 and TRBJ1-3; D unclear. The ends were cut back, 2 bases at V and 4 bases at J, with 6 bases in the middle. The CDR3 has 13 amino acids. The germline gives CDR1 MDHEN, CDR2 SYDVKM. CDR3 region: CASSLTGGNTIYF. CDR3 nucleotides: TGTGCCAGCAGTTTAACCGGGGGAAACACCATATATTTT.

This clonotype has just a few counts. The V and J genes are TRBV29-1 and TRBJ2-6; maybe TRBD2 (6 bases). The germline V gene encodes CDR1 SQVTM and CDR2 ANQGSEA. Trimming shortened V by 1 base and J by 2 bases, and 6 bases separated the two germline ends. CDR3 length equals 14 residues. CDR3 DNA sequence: TGCAGCGTTGAAGGGGGGGCTGGGGCCAACGTCCTGACTTTC. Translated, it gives CSVEGGAGANVLTF.

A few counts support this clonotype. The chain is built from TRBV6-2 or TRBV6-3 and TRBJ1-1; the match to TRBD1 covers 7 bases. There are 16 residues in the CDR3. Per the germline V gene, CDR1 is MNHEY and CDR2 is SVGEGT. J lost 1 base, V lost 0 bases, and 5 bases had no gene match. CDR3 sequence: CASSYSTGKWNTEAFF. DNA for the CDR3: TGTGCCAGCAGTTACTCGACAGGGAAATGGAACACTGAAGCTTTCTTT.

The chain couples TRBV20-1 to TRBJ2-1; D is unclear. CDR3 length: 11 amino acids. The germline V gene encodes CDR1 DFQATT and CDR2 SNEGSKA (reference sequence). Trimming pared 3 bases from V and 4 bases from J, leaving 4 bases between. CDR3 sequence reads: CSASQYNEQFF. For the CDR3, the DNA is TGCAGTGCTAGCCAGTACAATGAGCAGTTCTTC.

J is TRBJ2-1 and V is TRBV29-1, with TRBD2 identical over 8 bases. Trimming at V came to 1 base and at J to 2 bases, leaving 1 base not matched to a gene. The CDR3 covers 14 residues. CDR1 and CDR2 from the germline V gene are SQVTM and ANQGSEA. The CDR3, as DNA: TGCAGCGTTGAAGGAGCGGGAGCCTACAATGAGCAGTTCTTC. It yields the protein CSVEGAGAYNEQFF.

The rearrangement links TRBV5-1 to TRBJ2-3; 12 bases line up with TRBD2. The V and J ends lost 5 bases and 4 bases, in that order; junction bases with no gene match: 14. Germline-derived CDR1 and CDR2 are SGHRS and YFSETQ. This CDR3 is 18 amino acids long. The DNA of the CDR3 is TGCGCCAGCAGTTTGCTAGCGGGAGGGCCCCGAGGGGCAGATACGCAGTATTTT. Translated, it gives CASSLLAGGPRGADTQYF.

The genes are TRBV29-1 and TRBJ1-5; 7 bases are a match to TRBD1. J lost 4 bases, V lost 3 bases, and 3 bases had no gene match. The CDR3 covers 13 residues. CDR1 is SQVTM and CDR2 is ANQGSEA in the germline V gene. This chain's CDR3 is CSVEGQPNQPQHF. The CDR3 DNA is TGCAGCGTTGAGGGACAGCCTAATCAGCCCCAGCATTTT.

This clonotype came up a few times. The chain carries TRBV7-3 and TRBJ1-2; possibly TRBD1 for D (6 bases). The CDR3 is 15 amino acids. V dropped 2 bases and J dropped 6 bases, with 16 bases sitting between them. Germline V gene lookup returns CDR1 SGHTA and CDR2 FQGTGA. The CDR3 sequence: CASSLVPGAGDGYTF. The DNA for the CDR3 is TGTGCCAGCAGCTTAGTTCCCGGGGCAGGGGATGGCTACACCTTC.

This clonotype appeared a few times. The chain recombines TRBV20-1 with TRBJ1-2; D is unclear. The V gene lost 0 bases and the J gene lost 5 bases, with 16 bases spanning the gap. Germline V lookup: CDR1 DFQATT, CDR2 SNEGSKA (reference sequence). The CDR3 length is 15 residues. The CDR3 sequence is CSARDHGGMEYGYTF. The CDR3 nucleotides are TGCAGTGCTAGAGATCACGGAGGGATGGAATATGGCTACACCTTC.

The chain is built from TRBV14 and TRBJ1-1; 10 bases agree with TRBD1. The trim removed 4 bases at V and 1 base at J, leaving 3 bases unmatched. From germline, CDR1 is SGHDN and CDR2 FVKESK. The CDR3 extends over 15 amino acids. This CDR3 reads CASSLRTGGNTEAFF. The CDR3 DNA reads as TGTGCCAGCAGCCTGAGGACAGGGGGGAACACTGAAGCTTTCTTT. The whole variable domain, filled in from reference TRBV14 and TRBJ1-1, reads EAGVTQFPSHSVIEKGQTVTLRCDPISGHDNLYWYRRVMGKEIKFLLHFVKESKQDESGMPNNRFLAERTGGTYSTLKVQPAELEDSGVYFCASSLRTGGNTEAFFGQGTRLTVV.

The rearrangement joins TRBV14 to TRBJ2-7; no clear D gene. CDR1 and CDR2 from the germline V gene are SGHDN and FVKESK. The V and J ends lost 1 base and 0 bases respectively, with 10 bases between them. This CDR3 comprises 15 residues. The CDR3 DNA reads TGTGCCAGCAGCCAAGTGGGCGGTGCCTCCTACGAGCAGTACTTC. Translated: CASSQVGGASYEQYF.

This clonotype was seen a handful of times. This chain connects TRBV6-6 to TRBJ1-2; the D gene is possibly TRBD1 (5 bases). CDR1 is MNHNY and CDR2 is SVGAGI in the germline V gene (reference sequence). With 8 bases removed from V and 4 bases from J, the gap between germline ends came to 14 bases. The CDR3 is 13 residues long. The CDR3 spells CASEEGSTYGYTF. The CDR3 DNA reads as TGTGCCAGCGAAGAGGGGTCTACCTATGGCTACACCTTC.

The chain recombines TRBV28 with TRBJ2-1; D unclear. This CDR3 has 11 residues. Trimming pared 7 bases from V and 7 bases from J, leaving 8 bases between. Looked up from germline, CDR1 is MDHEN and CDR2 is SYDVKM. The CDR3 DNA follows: TGTGCCAGCAATTCGGTGAATGAGCAGTTCTTC. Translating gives CASNSVNEQFF.

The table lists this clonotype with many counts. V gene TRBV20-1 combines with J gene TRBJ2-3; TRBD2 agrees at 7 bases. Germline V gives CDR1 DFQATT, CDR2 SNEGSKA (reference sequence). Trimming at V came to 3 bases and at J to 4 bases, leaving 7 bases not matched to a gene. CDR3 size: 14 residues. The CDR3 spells CSASRGGSSDTQYF. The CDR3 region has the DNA TGCAGTGCTAGTCGGGGCGGGAGCTCAGATACGCAGTATTTT.

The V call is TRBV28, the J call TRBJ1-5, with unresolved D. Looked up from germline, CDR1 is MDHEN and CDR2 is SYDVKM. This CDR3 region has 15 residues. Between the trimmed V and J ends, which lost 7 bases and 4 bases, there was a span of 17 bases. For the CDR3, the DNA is TGTGCCAGCACCTCCATAGGTTGGGAAAATCAGCCCCAGCATTTT. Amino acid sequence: CASTSIGWENQPQHF.

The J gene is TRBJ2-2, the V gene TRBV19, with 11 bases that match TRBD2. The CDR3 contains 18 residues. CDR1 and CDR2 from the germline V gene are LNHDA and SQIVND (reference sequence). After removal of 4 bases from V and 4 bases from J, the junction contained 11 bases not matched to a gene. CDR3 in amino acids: CASSNRQTSGRTTGELFF. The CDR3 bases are TGTGCCAGTAGTAACCGCCAAACTAGCGGGAGAACCACCGGGGAGCTGTTTTTT.

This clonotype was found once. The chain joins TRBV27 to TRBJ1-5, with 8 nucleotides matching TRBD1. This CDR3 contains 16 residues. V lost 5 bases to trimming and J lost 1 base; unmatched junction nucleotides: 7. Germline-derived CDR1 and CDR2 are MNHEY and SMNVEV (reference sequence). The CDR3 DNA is TGTGCCAGCAGTATGACAGGGGCTTTGAGCAATCAGCCCCAGCATTTT. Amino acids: CASSMTGALSNQPQHF.

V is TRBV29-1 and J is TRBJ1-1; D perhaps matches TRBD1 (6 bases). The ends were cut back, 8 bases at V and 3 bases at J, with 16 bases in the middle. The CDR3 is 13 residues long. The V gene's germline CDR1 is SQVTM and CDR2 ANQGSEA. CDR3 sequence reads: CSMVKTGYTEAFF. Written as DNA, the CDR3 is TGCAGCATGGTGAAGACAGGCTACACTGAAGCTTTCTTT.

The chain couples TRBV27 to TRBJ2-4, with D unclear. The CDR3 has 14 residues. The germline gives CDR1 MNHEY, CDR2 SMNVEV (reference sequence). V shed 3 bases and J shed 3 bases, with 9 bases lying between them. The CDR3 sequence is CASSFSQGKNIQYF. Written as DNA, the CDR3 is TGTGCCAGCAGTTTCTCGCAAGGCAAAAACATTCAGTACTTC.

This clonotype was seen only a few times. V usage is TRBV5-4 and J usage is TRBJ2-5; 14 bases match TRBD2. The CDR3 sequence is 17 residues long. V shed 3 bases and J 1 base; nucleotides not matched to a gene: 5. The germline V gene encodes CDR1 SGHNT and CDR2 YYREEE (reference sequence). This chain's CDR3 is CASSSRTSGRFQETQYF. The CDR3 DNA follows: TGTGCCAGCAGCTCCCGGACTAGCGGGAGGTTCCAAGAGACCCAGTACTTC.

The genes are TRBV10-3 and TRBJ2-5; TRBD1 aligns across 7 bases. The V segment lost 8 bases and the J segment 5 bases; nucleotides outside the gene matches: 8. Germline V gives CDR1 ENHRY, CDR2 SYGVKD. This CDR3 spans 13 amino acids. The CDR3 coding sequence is TGTGCCATCGCGAACAGGGGCCCCGAGACCCAGTACTTC. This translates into CAIANRGPETQYF.